This T cell receptor (beta chain) was identified during a study of T cells after yellow fever vaccination. Study as a whole: Libraries from low-cell-number fractions were prepared with the SMART-Seq v4 Ultra Low Input RNA kit. Findings and limits, study-wide: It was a small share of clonotypes that appeared in both CD4 and CD8 compartments. Contamination by abundant bulk-population clonotypes could be present in FACS-sorted repertoires.

The 5'RACE template-switching step produced TCR cDNA and added a universal primer site and UMIs. TCRdb redid the calling of the 5' RACE reads with MiXCR, one entry per CDR3 protein. Of some 420,000 distinct CDR3 sequences listed, over 15% were seen once; the top ten hold roughly a sixth. Notes on this clonotype: Its antigen remains unknown.

V was cut by 4 bases and J by 3 bases, with 12 bases left in between. There are 14 residues in the CDR3. Germline CDR1 MGHRA, CDR2 YSYEKL. Specimen: PBMCs, collected before the yellow fever booster vaccination. The TCR was taken from a man aged 18 to 30 who received the YFV17D yellow fever vaccine. The rearrangement links TRBV4-1 to TRBJ1-2; the D is unclear. The CDR3 bases are TGCGCCAGCAGCCGTCCGGACGCCCACTATGGCTACACCTTC. It is translated as CASSRPDAHYGYTF.